The TCR beta chain described here comes from a study of Ad26.COV2.S vaccination and SARS-CoV-2 variants. Background on the study: Dosing was one shot or two shots 56 days apart.

The CDR3 consists of 11 residues. Per germline, CDR1 MGHRA and CDR2 YSYEKL. V was trimmed by 6 bases and J by 9 bases, leaving 9 bases between them. Remarks on this clone: The antigen is not known.

The method was immunoSEQ multiplex PCR; TCRdb's version includes in-frame clones alone and lacks a portion of them. The sample records around 250,000 clones, more than 75% being singletons. Study-level findings and limits: Those who received the vaccine showed greater spike-specific TCR breadth than those given placebo.

Treatment here: about 20 received Ad26.COV2.S at low or high dose, single or two shots; a few received placebo; per-sample allocation not given. Collection of the samples took place on day 63 after the first injection of vaccine or placebo. The sequence came from a person between 18 and 65 years old who received the Ad26.COV2.S COVID-19 vaccine or a placebo. The specimen was peripheral blood, collected in a trial of Ad26.COV2.S vaccine versus placebo. V and J are TRBV4-1 and TRBJ2-1; possible D gene TRBD2, 5 bases. The CDR3 is CASSSGIEQFF. The DNA of the CDR3 is TGCGCCAGCAGTTCGGGGATTGAGCAGTTCTTC.